Listed below are T cell receptor beta chains from one sample, sequenced in a study of Graves' ophthalmopathy and Graves' hyperthyroidism. One entry per CDR3 protein results from TCRdb running MiXCR on the multiplex PCR reads. The profile shows some 350,000 distinct CDR3 sequences, roughly 15% of them singletons. Input material: peripheral blood. Receptors originate from an adult woman with stable Graves' hyperthyroidism. The CDR3 runs from the conserved cysteine through the conserved F or W. Each record gives: CDR3 length, clone size, V gene, J gene, D gene, CDR3 DNA, CDR3 protein. The D gene is left open where the match is weak. A row's size may be missing; if present it is once, few, many or a size class.

13	few	TRBV5-1	TRBJ2-7	-	TGCGCCAGCAGCCCAGGACGGGCCTACGAGCAGTACTTC	CASSPGRAYEQYF
15	-	TRBV13	TRBJ2-5	TRBD1	TGTGCCAGCAGCGGCCCGGGACAGGGTCAAGAGACCCAGTACTTC	CASSGPGQGQETQYF
17	many	TRBV6-5	TRBJ2-4	TRBD2	TGTGCCAGCAGTTACTCCGCTTCGTGGGAGGGCCAAAACATTAAGTACTTC	CASSYSASWEGQNIKYF
10	many	TRBV6-1	TRBJ1-1	-	TGTGCCAGCTTTGGGGGACGTGCTTTCTTT	CASFGGRAFF
12	many	TRBV7-2	TRBJ1-2	-	TGTGCCAGCAGCTTAGGCCAGACTGGCTACACCTTC	CASSLGQTGYTF
16	-	TRBV4-1	TRBJ2-7	TRBD1	TGCGCCAGCAGCCAAGATTGGGGACAGGTGATCTACGAGCAGTACTTC	CASSQDWGQVIYEQYF
18	-	TRBV11-2	TRBJ2-5	TRBD1	TGTGCCAGCAGCTCCCCCCAGACCGGGACAGGGGTACAAGAGACCCAGTACTTC	CASSSPQTGTGVQETQYF
15	-	TRBV6-2/TRBV6-3	TRBJ1-1	-	TGTGCCAGCAGTTTGACCCGGGTCAGCTCAACTGAAGCTTTCTTT	CASSLTRVSSTEAFF
13	many	TRBV27	TRBJ1-2	TRBD1	TGTGCCAGCAGTTTAACAGGGGACTATGGCTACACCTTC	CASSLTGDYGYTF
16	-	TRBV28	TRBJ2-4	-	TGTGCCAGCAGTCCCCCCTGGACGGCAGCCAAAAACATTCAGTACTTC	CASSPPWTAAKNIQYF
15	many	TRBV4-1	TRBJ2-7	-	TGCGCCAGCAGCCAAGAGTCTTCGGCTTCCTACGAGCAGTACTTC	CASSQESSASYEQYF
17	many	TRBV6-2/TRBV6-3	TRBJ1-5	-	TGTGCCAGCAGCCACAGGGTGCTATCCGATAGCAATCAGCCCCAGCATTTT	CASSHRVLSDSNQPQHF
16	many	TRBV28	TRBJ2-5	TRBD2	TGTGCCAGCAGTTTATTGGGGGGGAAGTACCAAGAGACCCAGTACTTC	CASSLLGGKYQETQYF
14	-	TRBV6-1	TRBJ1-3	-	TGTGCCAGCAGAAGGGGGGAGGCGGGAAACACCATATATTTT	CASRRGEAGNTIYF
13	many	TRBV27	TRBJ1-1	TRBD1	TGTGCCAGCAGTTGGGCAGGGGGTGTTGAAGCTTTCTTT	CASSWAGGVEAFF
16	many	TRBV5-1	TRBJ2-2	-	TGCGCCAGCAGCTTGGCCCTTATGGGTCGCACCGGGGAGCTGTTTTTT	CASSLALMGRTGELFF
17	many	TRBV12-3/TRBV12-4	TRBJ1-2	-	TGTGCCAGCAGTTTTCGGGGGTTAGGGTCTAAAAACTATGGCTACACCTTC	CASSFRGLGSKNYGYTF
18	many	TRBV6-2/TRBV6-3	TRBJ1-5	-	TGTGCCAGCAGTTACTCCAGACAGAGACAACTATACAATCAGCCCCAGCATTTT	CASSYSRQRQLYNQPQHF
15	many	TRBV3-1	TRBJ2-4	TRBD2	TGTGCCAGCAGCCGGATGGCGGGAGTCGCAAACATTCAGTACTTC	CASSRMAGVANIQYF
17	-	TRBV6-1	TRBJ1-3	-	TGTGCCAGCGAACCAAAATCCGGACGGATCTCTGGAAACACCATATATTTT	CASEPKSGRISGNTIYF
15	-	TRBV18	TRBJ1-1	-	TGTGCCAGCTCACCACCCGGGGCCCCGAACACTGAAGCTTTCTTT	CASSPPGAPNTEAFF
14	many	TRBV4-1	TRBJ2-5	-	TGCGCCAGCAGCCAATTGTCAGGGGAAGAGACCCAGTACTTC	CASSQLSGEETQYF
16	many	TRBV19	TRBJ2-7	-	TGTGCCAGTAGTATCAGTACGGCGGAGGAGTTCGACGAGCAGTACTTC	CASSISTAEEFDEQYF
14	-	TRBV3-1	TRBJ2-7	-	TGTGCCAGCAGCCAAGGTTGGGCAGAGGGAGAGCAGTACTTC	CASSQGWAEGEQYF
14	many	TRBV12-3/TRBV12-4	TRBJ1-5	-	TGTGCCAGCACTAGGGAGGGGGATTATCAGCCCCAGCATTTT	CASTREGDYQPQHF
16	many	TRBV6-2/TRBV6-3	TRBJ2-5	-	TGTGCCAGCAGTTACTCGATCGTGACTAAGCAAGAGACCCAGTACTTC	CASSYSIVTKQETQYF
16	many	TRBV19	TRBJ1-1	-	TGTGCCAGTAGTATATCCTCGCAGCGATTGAACACTGAAGCTTTCTTT	CASSISSQRLNTEAFF
15	many	TRBV27	TRBJ2-2	-	TGTGCCAGCAGTTCTCACCCTGTGCAAACCGGGGAGCTGTTTTTT	CASSSHPVQTGELFF
15	many	TRBV28	TRBJ1-2	-	TGTGCCAGCAGTACCCCCGGGGGGGGCAACTATGGCTACACCTTC	CASSTPGGGNYGYTF
17	many	TRBV12-3/TRBV12-4	TRBJ2-7	TRBD2	TGTGCCAGCAGTTTAGGACTAGCGGGAATCGCCTCCTACGAGCAGTACTTC	CASSLGLAGIASYEQYF
16	many	TRBV7-8	TRBJ1-2	-	TGTGCCAGCAGCTTTGAGGCAGGGTGGGAAGTTGCCGGCTACACCTTC	CASSFEAGWEVAGYTF
12	few	TRBV29-1	TRBJ1-2	-	TGCAGCGTTGAGCGCACACCATATGGCTACACCTTC	CSVERTPYGYTF
16	once	TRBV28	TRBJ2-5	-	TGTGCCAGCAGTTTATGGTCGTGGGGGGCGAGCGAGACCCAGTACTTC	CASSLWSWGASETQYF